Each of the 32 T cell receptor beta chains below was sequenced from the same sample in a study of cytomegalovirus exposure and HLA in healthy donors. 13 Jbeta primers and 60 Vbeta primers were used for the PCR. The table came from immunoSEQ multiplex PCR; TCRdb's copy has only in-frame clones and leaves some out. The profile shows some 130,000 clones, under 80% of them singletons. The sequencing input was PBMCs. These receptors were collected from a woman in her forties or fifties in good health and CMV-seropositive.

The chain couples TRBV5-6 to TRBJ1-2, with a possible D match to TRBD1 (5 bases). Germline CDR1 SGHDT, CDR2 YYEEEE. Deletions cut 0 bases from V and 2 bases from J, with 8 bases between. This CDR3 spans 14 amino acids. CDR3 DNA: TGTGCCAGCAGCTTGGAGCAGGGAAACTATGGCTACACCTTC. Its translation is CASSLEQGNYGYTF.

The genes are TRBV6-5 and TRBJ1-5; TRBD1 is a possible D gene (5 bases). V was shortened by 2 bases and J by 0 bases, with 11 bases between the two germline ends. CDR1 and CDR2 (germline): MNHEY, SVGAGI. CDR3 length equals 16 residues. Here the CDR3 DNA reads TGTGCCAGCAGTTACGGGGCGCAGGATAGCAATCAGCCCCAGCATTTT. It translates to CASSYGAQDSNQPQHF.

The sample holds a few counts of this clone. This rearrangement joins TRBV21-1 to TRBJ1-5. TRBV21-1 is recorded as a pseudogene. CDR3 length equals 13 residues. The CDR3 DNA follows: TGTGCCAGCCGGGACTATAGCAATCAGCCCCAGCATTTT. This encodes CASRDYSNQPQHF.

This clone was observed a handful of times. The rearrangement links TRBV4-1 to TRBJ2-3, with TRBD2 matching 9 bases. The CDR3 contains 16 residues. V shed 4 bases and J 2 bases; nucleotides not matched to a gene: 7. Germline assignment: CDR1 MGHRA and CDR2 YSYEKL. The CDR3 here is CASSRTLAGHTDTQYF. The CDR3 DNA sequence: TGCGCCAGCAGCCGAACTCTAGCGGGACACACAGATACGCAGTATTTT.

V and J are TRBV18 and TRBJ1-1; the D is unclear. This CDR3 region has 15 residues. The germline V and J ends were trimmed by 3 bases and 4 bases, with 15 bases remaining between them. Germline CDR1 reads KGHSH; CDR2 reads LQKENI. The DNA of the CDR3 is TGTGCCAGCTCACCGCTAGAATTCGCGGGCACTGAAGCTTTCTTT. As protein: CASSPLEFAGTEAFF.

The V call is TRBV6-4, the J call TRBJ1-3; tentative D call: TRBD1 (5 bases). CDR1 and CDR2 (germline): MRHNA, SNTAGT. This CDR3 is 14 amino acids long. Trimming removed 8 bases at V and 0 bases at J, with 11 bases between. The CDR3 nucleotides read TGTGCCAGCTTAAGACAGCGCTCTGGAAACACCATATATTTT. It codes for CASLRQRSGNTIYF.

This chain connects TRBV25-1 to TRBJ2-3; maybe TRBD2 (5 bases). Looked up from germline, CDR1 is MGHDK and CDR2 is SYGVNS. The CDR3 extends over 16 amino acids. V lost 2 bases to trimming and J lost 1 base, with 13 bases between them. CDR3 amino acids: CASSERSRRGTDTQYF. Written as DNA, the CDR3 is TGTGCCAGCAGTGAAAGATCGCGGCGGGGCACAGATACGCAGTATTTT.

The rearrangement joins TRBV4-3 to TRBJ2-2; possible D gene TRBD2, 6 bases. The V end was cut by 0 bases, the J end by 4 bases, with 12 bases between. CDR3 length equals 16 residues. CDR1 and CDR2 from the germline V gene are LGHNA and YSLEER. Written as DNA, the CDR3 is TGCGCCAGCAGCCAAGATCCCGGGGGAAGCACCGGGGAGCTGTTTTTT. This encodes CASSQDPGGSTGELFF.

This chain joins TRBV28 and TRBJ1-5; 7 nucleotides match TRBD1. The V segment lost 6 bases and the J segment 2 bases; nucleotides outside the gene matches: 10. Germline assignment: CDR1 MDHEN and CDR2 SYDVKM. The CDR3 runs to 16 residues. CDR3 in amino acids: CASRSWLGGRNQPQHF. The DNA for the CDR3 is TGTGCCAGCAGAAGTTGGCTAGGGGGCCGCAATCAGCCCCAGCATTTT. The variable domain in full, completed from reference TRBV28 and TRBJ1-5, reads DVKVTQSSRYLVKRTGEKVFLECVQDMDHENMFWYRQDPGLGLRLIYFSYDVKMKEKGDIPEGYSVSREKKERFSLILESASTNQTSMYLCASRSWLGGRNQPQHFGDGTRLSIL.

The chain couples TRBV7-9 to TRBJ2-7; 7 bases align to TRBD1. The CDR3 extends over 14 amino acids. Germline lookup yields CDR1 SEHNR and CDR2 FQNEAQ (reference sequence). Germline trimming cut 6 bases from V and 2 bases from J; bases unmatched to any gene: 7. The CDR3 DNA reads TGTGCCAGCAGTCCGACCGACAGGGCCTACGAGCAGTACTTC. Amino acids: CASSPTDRAYEQYF.

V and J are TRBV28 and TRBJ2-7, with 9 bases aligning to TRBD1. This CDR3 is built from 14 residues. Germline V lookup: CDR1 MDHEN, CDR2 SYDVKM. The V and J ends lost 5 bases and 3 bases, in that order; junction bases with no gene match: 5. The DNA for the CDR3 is TGTGCCAGCAGTCAACAGGGGGCTAACTACGAGCAGTACTTC. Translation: CASSQQGANYEQYF.

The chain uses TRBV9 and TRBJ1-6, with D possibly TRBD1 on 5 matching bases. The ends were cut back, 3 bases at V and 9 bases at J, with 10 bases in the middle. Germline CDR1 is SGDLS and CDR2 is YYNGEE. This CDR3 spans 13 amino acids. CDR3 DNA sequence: TGTGCCAGCAGCGCGGGGGAGGCTTCACCCCTCCACTTT. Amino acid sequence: CASSAGEASPLHF. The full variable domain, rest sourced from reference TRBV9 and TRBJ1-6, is DSGVTQTPKHLITATGQRVTLRCSPRSGDLSVYWYQQSLDQGLQFLIQYYNGEERAKGNILERFSAQQFPDLHSELNLSSLELGDSALYFCASSAGEASPLHFGNGTRLTVT.

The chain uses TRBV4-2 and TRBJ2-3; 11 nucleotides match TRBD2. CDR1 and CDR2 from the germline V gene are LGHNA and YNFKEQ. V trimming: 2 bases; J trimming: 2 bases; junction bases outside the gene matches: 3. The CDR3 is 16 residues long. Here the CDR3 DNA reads TGTGCCAGCAGCCAAACTAGCGGGGGACTCACAGATACGCAGTATTTT. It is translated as CASSQTSGGLTDTQYF.

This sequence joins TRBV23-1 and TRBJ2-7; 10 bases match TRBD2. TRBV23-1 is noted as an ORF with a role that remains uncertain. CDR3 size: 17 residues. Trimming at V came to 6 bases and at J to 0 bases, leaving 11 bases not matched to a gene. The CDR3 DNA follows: TGCGCCAGCAGCCCTCGTTTTAGCGGGGGGCACTCCTACGAGCAGTACTTC. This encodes CASSPRFSGGHSYEQYF.

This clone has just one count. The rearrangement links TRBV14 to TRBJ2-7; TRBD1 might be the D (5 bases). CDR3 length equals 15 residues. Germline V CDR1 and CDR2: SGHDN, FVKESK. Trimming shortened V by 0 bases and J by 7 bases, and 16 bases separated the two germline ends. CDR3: CASSQDLDSSVEQYF. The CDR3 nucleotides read TGTGCCAGCAGCCAAGATTTAGACAGCTCGGTTGAGCAGTACTTC. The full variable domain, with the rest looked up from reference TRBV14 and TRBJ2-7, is EAGVTQFPSHSVIEKGQTVTLRCDPISGHDNLYWYRRVMGKEIKFLLHFVKESKQDESGMPNNRFLAERTGGTYSTLKVQPAELEDSGVYFCASSQDLDSSVEQYFGPGTRLTVT.

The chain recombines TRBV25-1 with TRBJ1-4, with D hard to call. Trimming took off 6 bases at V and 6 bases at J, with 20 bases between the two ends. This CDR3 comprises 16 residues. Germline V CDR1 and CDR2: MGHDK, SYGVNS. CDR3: CASSDVGGQNHEKLFF. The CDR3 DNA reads TGTGCCAGCAGCGACGTCGGTGGGCAGAATCATGAAAAACTGTTTTTT.

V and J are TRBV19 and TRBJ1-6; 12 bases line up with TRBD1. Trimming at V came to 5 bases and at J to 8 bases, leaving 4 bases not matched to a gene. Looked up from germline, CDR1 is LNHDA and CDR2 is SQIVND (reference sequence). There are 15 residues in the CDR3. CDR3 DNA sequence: TGTGCCAGTAGTGTCGGGACAGGGGGCGATTCACCCCTCCACTTT. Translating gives CASSVGTGGDSPLHF.

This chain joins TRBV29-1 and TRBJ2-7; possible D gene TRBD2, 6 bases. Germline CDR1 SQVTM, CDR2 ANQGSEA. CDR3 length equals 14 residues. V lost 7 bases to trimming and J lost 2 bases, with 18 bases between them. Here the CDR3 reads CSAEIAERTYEQYF. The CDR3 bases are TGCAGCGCTGAGATAGCGGAAAGGACCTACGAGCAGTACTTC.

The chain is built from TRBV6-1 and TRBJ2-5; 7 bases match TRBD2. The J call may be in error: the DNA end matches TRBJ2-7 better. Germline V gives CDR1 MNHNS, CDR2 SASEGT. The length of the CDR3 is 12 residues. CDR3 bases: TGTGCCAGCGACGGGAGGAACTACGAGCAGTACTTC. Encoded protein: CASDGRNYEQYF.

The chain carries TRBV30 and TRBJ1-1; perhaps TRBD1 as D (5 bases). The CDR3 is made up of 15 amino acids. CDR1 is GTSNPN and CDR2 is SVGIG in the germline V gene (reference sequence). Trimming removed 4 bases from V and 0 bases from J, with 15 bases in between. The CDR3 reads CAWTQGTNMNTEAFF. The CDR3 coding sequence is TGTGCCTGGACGCAGGGAACGAATATGAACACTGAAGCTTTCTTT.

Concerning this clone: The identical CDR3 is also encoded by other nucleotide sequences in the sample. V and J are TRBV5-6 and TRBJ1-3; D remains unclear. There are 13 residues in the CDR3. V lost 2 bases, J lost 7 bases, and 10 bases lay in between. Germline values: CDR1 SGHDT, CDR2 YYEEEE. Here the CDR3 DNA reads TGTGCCAGCAGCTTTGGACTTGTCAACACCATATATTTT. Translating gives CASSFGLVNTIYF.

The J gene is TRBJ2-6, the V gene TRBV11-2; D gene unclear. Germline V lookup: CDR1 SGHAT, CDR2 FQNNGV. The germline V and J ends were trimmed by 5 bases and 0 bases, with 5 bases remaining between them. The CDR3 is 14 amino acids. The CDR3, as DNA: TGTGCCAGCAGCCTCCTCTCTGGGGCCAACGTCCTGACTTTC. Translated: CASSLLSGANVLTF.

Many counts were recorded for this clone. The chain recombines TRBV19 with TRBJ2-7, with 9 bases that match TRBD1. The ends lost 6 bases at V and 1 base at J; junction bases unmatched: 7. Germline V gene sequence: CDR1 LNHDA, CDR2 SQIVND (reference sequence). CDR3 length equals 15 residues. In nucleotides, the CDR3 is TGTGCCAGTAGCGAACAGGGGGCAGGATCCTACGAGCAGTACTTC. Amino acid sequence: CASSEQGAGSYEQYF.

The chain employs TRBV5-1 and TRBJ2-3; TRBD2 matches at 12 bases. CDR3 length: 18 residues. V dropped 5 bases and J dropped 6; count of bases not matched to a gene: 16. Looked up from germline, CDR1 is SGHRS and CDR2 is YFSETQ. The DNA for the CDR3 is TGCGCCAGCAGTCTGAGCCTGACTAGCGGGGGTCGGGTGGATACGCAGTATTTT. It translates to CASSLSLTSGGRVDTQYF.

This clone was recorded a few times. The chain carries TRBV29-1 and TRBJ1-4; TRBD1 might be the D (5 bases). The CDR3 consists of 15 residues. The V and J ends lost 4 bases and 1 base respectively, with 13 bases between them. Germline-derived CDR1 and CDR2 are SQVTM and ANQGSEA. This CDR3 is CSVGPRGGTNEKLFF. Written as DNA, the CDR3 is TGCAGCGTTGGACCGCGGGGGGGAACTAATGAAAAACTGTTTTTT.

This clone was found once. For the CDR3, the DNA is TGTGCCAGCAGCTTAACCATCGCGGGGGGGCACGAGACCCAGTACTTC. It is translated as CASSLTIAGGHETQYF. J is TRBJ2-5 and V is TRBV7-3, with TRBD2 matching over 9 bases. V shed 0 bases, J shed 5 bases, and the junction held 7 bases outside the gene matches. The CDR3 covers 16 residues. The V gene's germline CDR1 is SGHTA and CDR2 FQGTGA.

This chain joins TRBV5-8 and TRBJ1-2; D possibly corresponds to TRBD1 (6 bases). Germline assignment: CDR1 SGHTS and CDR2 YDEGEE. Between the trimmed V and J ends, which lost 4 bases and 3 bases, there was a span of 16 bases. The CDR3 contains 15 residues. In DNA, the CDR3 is TGTGCCAGCAGCCCAAGGACAGTATTCGACTATGGCTACACCTTC. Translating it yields CASSPRTVFDYGYTF. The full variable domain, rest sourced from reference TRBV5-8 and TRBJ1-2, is EAGVTQSPTHLIKTRGQQATLRCSPISGHTSVYWYQQALGLGLQFLLWYDEGEERNRGNFPPRFSGRQFPNYSSELNVNALELEDSALYLCASSPRTVFDYGYTFGSGTRLTVV.

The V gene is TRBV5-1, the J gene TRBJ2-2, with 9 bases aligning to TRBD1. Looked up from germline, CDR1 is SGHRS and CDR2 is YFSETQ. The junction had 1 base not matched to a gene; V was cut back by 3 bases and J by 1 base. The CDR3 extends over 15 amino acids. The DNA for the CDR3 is TGCGCCAGCAGCTCGGGACAGGGGAACACCGGGGAGCTGTTTTTT. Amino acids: CASSSGQGNTGELFF.

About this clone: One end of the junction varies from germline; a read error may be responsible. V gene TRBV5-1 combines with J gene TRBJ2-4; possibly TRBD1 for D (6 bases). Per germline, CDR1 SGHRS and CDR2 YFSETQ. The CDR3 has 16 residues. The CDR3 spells CASSLAGVEAKNSQYF. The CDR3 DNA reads TGCGCCAGCAGCTTGGCAGGGGTAGAGGCCAAAAACAGTCAGTACTTC.

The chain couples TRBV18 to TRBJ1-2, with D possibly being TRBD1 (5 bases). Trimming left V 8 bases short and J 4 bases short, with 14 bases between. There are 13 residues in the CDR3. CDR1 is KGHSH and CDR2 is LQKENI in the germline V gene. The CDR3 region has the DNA TGTGCCAGCAACCCGACAGCAGCCTATGGCTACACCTTC. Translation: CASNPTAAYGYTF. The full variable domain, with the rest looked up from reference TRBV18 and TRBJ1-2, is NAGVMQNPRHLVRRRGQEARLRCSPMKGHSHVYWYRQLPEEGLKFMVYLQKENIIDESGMPKERFSAEFPKEGPSILRIQQVVRGDSAAYFCASNPTAAYGYTFGSGTRLTVV.

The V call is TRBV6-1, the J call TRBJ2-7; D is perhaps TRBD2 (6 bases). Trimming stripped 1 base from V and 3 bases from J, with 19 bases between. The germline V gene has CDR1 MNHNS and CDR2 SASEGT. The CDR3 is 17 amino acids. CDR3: CASSEVRTIIGGYEQYF. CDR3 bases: TGTGCCAGCAGTGAAGTTCGGACTATCATTGGGGGCTACGAGCAGTACTTC.

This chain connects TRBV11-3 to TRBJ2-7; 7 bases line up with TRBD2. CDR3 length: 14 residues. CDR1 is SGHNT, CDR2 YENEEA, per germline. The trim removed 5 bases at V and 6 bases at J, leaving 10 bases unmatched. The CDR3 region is CASSRGTTSSEQYF. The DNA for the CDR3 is TGTGCCAGCAGCCGCGGGACTACCTCTTCCGAGCAGTACTTC.